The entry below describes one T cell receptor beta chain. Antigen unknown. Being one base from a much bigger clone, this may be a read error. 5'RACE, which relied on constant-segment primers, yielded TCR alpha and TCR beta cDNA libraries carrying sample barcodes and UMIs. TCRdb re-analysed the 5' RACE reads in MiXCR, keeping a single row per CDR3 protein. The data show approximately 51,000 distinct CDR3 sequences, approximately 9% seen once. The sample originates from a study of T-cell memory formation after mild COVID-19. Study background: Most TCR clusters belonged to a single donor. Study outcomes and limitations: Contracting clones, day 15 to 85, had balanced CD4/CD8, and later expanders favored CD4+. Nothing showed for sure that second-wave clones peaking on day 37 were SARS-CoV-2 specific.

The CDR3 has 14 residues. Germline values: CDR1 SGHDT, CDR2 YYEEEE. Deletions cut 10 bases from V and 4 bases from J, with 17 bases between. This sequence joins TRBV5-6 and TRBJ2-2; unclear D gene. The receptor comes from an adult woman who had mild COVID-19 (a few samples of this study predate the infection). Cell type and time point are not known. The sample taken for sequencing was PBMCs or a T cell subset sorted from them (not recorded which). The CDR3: CAGTLQRFTGELFF. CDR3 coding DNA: TGTGCCGGCACCCTCCAACGGTTCACCGGGGAGCTGTTTTTT.